The entry below gives a single T cell receptor beta chain sequence along with its context. These data come from a study of CD8 T cells in Susac syndrome. When the RNA was reverse transcribed, random hexamers were used with an input of roughly 0.5 to 1 ug. One entry per CDR3 protein, called by TCRdb with MiXCR from the immunoSEQ multiplex PCR reads. The repertoire holds 300,000 or so distinct CDR3 sequences, with roughly 94% as singletons. The germline V and J ends were trimmed by 6 bases and 1 base, with 9 bases remaining between them. Germline assignment: CDR1 MNHNS and CDR2 SASEGT. There are 13 residues in the CDR3. Sequencing of TCR beta was performed on blood CD8+ and CD4+ T cells.

The rearrangement joins TRBV6-1 to TRBJ1-1; a possible D gene is TRBD1 (6 bases). Sequenced material: CD4+ T cells from PBMCs. The source is a human donor with multiple sclerosis. The CDR3 here is CASRWTENTEAFF. The CDR3 nucleotides are TGTGCCAGCAGATGGACAGAGAACACTGAAGCTTTCTTT.